The 20 T cell receptor beta chains below were found in one sample sequenced in a study of blood T cell repertoires in COVID-19. Clones were sequenced by immunoSEQ multiplex PCR, and TCRdb holds only the in-frame ones, with some missing. The table shows approximately 81,000 clones, with roughly 90% occurring only once. Sample: PBMCs or T cells enriched from blood (not recorded which). Every receptor here comes from a woman in her fifties or sixties with acute COVID-19.

The chain is built from TRBV11-3 and TRBJ2-3, with a tentative D call TRBD2 (7 bases). V was trimmed by 5 bases and J by 6 bases, leaving 12 bases between them. The V gene's germline CDR1 is SGHNT and CDR2 YENEEA. This CDR3 is built from 13 residues. The CDR3 reads CASSRGRGDTQYF. The CDR3 coding sequence is TGTGCCAGCAGCCGGGGGAGGGGGGATACGCAGTATTTT.

The chain is built from TRBV9 and TRBJ2-3; TRBD1 aligns across 7 bases. V lost 0 bases and J lost 3; bases outside the gene matches: 4. CDR1 and CDR2 from the germline V gene are SGDLS and YYNGEE. This CDR3 comprises 15 residues. Here the CDR3 reads CASSVEGAWTDTQYF. CDR3 bases: TGTGCCAGCAGCGTAGAGGGGGCTTGGACAGATACGCAGTATTTT. Full variable domain (rest looked up from reference TRBV9 and TRBJ2-3): DSGVTQTPKHLITATGQRVTLRCSPRSGDLSVYWYQQSLDQGLQFLIQYYNGEERAKGNILERFSAQQFPDLHSELNLSSLELGDSALYFCASSVEGAWTDTQYFGPGTRLTVL.

V gene TRBV30 combines with J gene TRBJ2-1, with 11 bases fitting TRBD2. Germline CDR1 and CDR2: GTSNPN and SVGIG (reference sequence). The length of the CDR3 is 13 residues. J gave up 6 bases and V 5 bases, and 3 bases lay outside the gene matches. The CDR3 is CAWSSGRINEQFF. The DNA of the CDR3 is TGTGCCTGGTCTAGCGGGAGGATCAATGAGCAGTTCTTC.

The chain recombines TRBV6-4 with TRBJ2-1, with TRBD2 as a possible D gene (6 bases). V lost 2 bases to trimming and J lost 14 bases, with 16 bases between them. Germline CDR1 MRHNA, CDR2 SNTAGT. The CDR3 has 13 residues. The CDR3 is CASSDLVNGREFF. DNA of the CDR3: TGTGCCAGCAGTGACCTGGTAAACGGGAGAGAGTTCTTC.

This sequence joins TRBV27 and TRBJ2-3, with D hard to call. Per germline, CDR1 MNHEY and CDR2 SMNVEV (reference sequence). CDR3 length equals 13 residues. V lost 5 bases to trimming and J lost 9 bases, with 15 bases between them. The CDR3, as DNA: TGTGCCAGCAGTGCTCCAAACAGATTGACGCAGTATTTT. This translates into CASSAPNRLTQYF.

CDR3 DNA sequence: TGTGCCAGTAGCCTTACAGGGGTTCAAGAGACCCAGTACTTC. Translation gives CASSLTGVQETQYF. The rearrangement uses TRBV19 and TRBJ2-5; 7 nucleotides agree with TRBD1. Germline V gene data show CDR1 as LNHDA and CDR2 as SQIVND (reference sequence). The CDR3 has 14 residues. The J segment lost 2 bases and the V segment lost 6 bases, leaving 6 bases of the junction unmatched.

This chain uses TRBV11-2 with TRBJ2-2; TRBD2 matches at 10 bases. There are 15 residues in the CDR3. Germline assignment: CDR1 SGHAT and CDR2 FQNNGV. V was clipped by 6 bases and J by 10 bases; unmatched bases: 11. The CDR3 reads CASSSGLAASAELFF. For the CDR3, the DNA is TGTGCCAGCAGTAGCGGACTAGCGGCGTCTGCGGAGCTGTTTTTT.

The chain uses TRBV28 and TRBJ1-5; the D gene is possibly TRBD1 (6 bases). CDR3 length: 17 residues. CDR1 and CDR2 (germline): MDHEN, SYDVKM. V shed 2 bases and J shed 0 bases, with 14 bases lying between them. The CDR3 spells CASSLGGTPYSNQPQHF. The CDR3 coding sequence is TGTGCCAGCAGTTTAGGTGGGACACCGTATAGCAATCAGCCCCAGCATTTT.

V and J are TRBV5-1 and TRBJ2-3; TRBD2 aligns across 12 bases. Looked up from germline, CDR1 is SGHRS and CDR2 is YFSETQ. The CDR3 loop spans 16 amino acids. Trimming at V came to 2 bases and at J to 3 bases, leaving 4 bases not matched to a gene. CDR3: CASSFTTSGRTDTQYF. The CDR3 DNA reads TGCGCCAGCAGCTTTACGACTAGCGGGAGAACAGATACGCAGTATTTT.

The chain couples TRBV5-6 to TRBJ2-7, with D tentatively TRBD2 (6 bases). V dropped 2 bases and J dropped 1 base, with 16 bases sitting between them. Germline lookup yields CDR1 SGHDT and CDR2 YYEEEE. This CDR3 has 16 amino acids. The CDR3 DNA reads as TGTGCCAGCAGCTTCTCCCCCGCTAGCGTATCCTACGAGCAGTACTTC. Its translation: CASSFSPASVSYEQYF. Combining the CDR3 with reference TRBV5-6 and TRBJ2-7 gives the whole variable domain DAGVTQSPTHLIKTRGQQVTLRCSPKSGHDTVSWYQQALGQGPQFIFQYYEEEERQRGNFPDRFSGHQFPNYSSELNVNALLLGDSALYLCASSFSPASVSYEQYFGPGTRLTVT.

The chain has TRBV4-2 and TRBJ1-4; D possibly corresponds to TRBD1 (6 bases). Germline values: CDR1 LGHNA, CDR2 YNFKEQ. Trimming removed 5 bases from V and 5 bases from J, with 21 bases in between. The CDR3 spans 17 residues. The CDR3 DNA reads TGTGCCAGCAGCTCCCCCCCTGGGGGCGGAGGAAATGAAAAACTGTTTTTT. This codes for CASSSPPGGGGNEKLFF.

The chain is built from TRBV29-1 and TRBJ1-3; tentatively, D is TRBD1 (5 bases). Germline CDR1 reads SQVTM; CDR2 reads ANQGSEA. This CDR3 region has 16 residues. The V gene lost 3 bases and the J gene lost 0 bases, with 15 bases spanning the gap. The CDR3 bases are TGCAGCGTTGAGGAACTGGTGGGGGGCTCTGGAAACACCATATATTTT. It specifies CSVEELVGGSGNTIYF.

V is TRBV19 and J is TRBJ2-3, with TRBD2 matching 9 bases. Per the germline V gene, CDR1 is LNHDA and CDR2 is SQIVND (reference sequence). Trimming at V came to 4 bases and at J to 6 bases, leaving 8 bases not matched to a gene. CDR3 length: 15 amino acids. The CDR3 bases are TGTGCCAGTAGTAATCCAGCGGGAGGAGCCGATACGCAGTATTTT. It yields the protein CASSNPAGGADTQYF. Filled out from reference TRBV19 and TRBJ2-3, the complete variable domain reads DGGITQSPKYLFRKEGQNVTLSCEQNLNHDAMYWYRQDPGQGLRLIYYSQIVNDFQKGDIAEGYSVSREKKESFPLTVTSAQKNPTAFYLCASSNPAGGADTQYFGPGTRLTVL.

The rearrangement links TRBV5-1 to TRBJ1-4; D perhaps matches TRBD1 (5 bases). This CDR3 spans 15 amino acids. In germline, CDR1 is SGHRS, CDR2 YFSETQ. Trimming cost V 2 bases and J 4 bases, with 12 bases left between them. CDR3 bases: TGCGCCAGCAGCTTCTCCGGACATCATAATGAAAAACTGTTTTTT. It encodes CASSFSGHHNEKLFF.

The chain joins TRBV3-1 (or the pseudogene TRBV3-2) to TRBJ1-5; the match to TRBD1 covers 10 bases. The CDR3 totals 16 residues. Trimming removed 2 bases from V and 6 bases from J; junction bases left unmatched: 7. Per germline, CDR1 LGHDT and CDR2 YNNKEL (reference sequence). CDR3 loop: CASSQRDRGCCQPQHF. CDR3 nucleotide sequence: TGTGCCAGCAGCCAACGGGACAGGGGATGTTGTCAGCCCCAGCATTTT.

This clone appeared once. The chain couples TRBV28 to TRBJ2-7, with 7 bases matching TRBD1. Germline V gene sequence: CDR1 MDHEN, CDR2 SYDVKM. CDR3 size: 15 residues. Germline trimming cut 6 bases from V and 0 bases from J; bases unmatched to any gene: 8. In DNA form, the CDR3 reads TGTGCCAGCAGACCACAGGGGTCTAGCTCCTACGAGCAGTACTTC. It yields the protein CASRPQGSSSYEQYF.

The chain employs TRBV15 and TRBJ2-7; 9 bases line up with TRBD2. Germline CDR1 is LNHNV and CDR2 is YYDKDF (reference sequence). CDR3 length equals 15 residues. Trimming took 5 bases from V and 7 from J; bases not matched to a gene: 12. CDR3 in DNA: TGTGCCACCAGCCGAAGTTTAGCGGGAGTGGAAGAGCAGTACTTC. Residues: CATSRSLAGVEEQYF.

V usage is TRBV9 and J usage is TRBJ1-2; 7 bases fit TRBD1. There are 13 residues in the CDR3. V was clipped by 3 bases and J by 4 bases; unmatched bases: 3. CDR1 and CDR2 (germline): SGDLS, YYNGEE. CDR3 amino acids: CASSGTGAYGYTF. The DNA of the CDR3 is TGTGCCAGCAGCGGTACAGGGGCCTATGGCTACACCTTC.

CDR3 loop: CASRKRLAGGLAGELFF. The CDR3 nucleotides are TGTGCCAGCAGAAAACGACTAGCGGGAGGCCTCGCCGGGGAGCTGTTTTTT. The chain uses TRBV5-4 and TRBJ2-2; TRBD2 aligns across 13 bases. Germline V gene data show CDR1 as SGHNT and CDR2 as YYREEE (reference sequence). V gave up 5 bases and J gave up 6 bases; unmatched junction bases: 10. The CDR3 is 17 amino acids.

The chain links TRBV7-2 to TRBJ2-3; the match to TRBD2 covers 8 bases. V was pared by 5 bases and J by 2 bases, with 9 bases of the junction left unmatched. Germline V lookup: CDR1 SGHTA, CDR2 FQGNSA. The CDR3 length is 16 residues. The CDR3 sequence is CASSQPLAGTTDTQYF. CDR3 nucleotides: TGTGCCAGCAGCCAACCGCTAGCGGGCACCACAGATACGCAGTATTTT.